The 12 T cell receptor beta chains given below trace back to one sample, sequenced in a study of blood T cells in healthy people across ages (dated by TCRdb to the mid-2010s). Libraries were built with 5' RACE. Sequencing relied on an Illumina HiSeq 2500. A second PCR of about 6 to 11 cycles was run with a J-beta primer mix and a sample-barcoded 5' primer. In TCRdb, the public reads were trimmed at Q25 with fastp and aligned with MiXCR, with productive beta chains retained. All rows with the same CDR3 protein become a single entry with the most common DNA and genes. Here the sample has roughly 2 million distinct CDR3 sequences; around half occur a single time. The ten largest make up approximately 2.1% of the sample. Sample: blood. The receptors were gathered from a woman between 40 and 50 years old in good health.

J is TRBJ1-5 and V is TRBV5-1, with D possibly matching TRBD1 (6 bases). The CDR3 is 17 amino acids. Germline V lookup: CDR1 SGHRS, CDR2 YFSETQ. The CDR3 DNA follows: TGCTCCCCGTTCGGTGGGGGGCCCGGGGGAGGCAATCAGCCCCAGCATTTT. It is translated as CSPFGGGPGGGNQPQHF.

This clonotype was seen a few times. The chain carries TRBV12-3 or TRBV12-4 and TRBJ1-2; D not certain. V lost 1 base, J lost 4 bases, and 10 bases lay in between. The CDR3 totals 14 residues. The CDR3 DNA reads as TGTGCCAGCAGTTTAGGAAACAGCTTCTATGGCTACACCTTC. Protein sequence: CASSLGNSFYGYTF.

The CDR3 region is CSARDKGVGGYTF. The DNA of the CDR3 is TGCAGTGCTAGAGATAAGGGCGTAGGTGGCTACACCTTC. The V gene is TRBV20-1, the J gene TRBJ1-2; D remains unclear. The CDR3 covers 13 residues. Germline CDR1 is DFQATT and CDR2 is SNEGSKA (reference sequence). Trimming shortened V by 0 bases and J by 7 bases, and 12 bases separated the two germline ends.

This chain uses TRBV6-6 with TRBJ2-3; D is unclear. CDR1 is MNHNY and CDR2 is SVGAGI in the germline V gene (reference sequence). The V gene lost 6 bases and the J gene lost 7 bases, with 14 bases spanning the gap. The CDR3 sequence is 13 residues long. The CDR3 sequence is CASRYLSSHTQYF. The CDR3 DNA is TGTGCCAGCAGGTACCTCTCTAGTCATACGCAGTATTTT.

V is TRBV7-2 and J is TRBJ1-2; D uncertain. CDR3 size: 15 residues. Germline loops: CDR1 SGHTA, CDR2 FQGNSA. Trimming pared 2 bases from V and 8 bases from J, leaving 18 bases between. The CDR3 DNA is TGTGCCAGCAGCTTAAACAGCGTCCCCTCCAGCGGCTACACCTTC. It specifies CASSLNSVPSSGYTF.

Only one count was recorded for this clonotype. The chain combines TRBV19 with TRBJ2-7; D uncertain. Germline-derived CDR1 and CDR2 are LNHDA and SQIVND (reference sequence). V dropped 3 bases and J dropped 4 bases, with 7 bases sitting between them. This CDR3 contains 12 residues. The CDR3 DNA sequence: TGTGCCAGTAGTATTGCCGAATACGAGCAGTACTTC. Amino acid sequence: CASSIAEYEQYF.

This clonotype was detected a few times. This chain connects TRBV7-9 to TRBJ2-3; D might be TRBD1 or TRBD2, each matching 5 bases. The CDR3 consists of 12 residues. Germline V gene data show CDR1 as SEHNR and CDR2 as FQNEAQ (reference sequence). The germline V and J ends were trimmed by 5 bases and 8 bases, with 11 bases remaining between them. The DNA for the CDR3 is TGTGCCAGCAGCCAGCAGGGAGCTACGCAGTATTTT. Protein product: CASSQQGATQYF. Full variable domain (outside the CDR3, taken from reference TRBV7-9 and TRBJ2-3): DTGVSQNPRHKITKRGQNVTFRCDPISEHNRLYWYRQTLGQGPEFLTYFQNEAQLEKSRLLSDRFSAERPKGSFSTLEIQRTEQGDSAMYLCASSQQGATQYFGPGTRLTVL.

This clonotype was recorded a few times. In DNA form, the CDR3 reads TGTGCCAGCAGTTACGACCTCTATGGCTACACCTTC. Translated, it gives CASSYDLYGYTF. J is TRBJ1-2 and V is TRBV6-5, with no clear D. The CDR3 sequence is 12 residues long. Germline-derived CDR1 and CDR2 are MNHEY and SVGAGI. Trimming took off 2 bases at V and 4 bases at J, with 5 bases between the two ends.

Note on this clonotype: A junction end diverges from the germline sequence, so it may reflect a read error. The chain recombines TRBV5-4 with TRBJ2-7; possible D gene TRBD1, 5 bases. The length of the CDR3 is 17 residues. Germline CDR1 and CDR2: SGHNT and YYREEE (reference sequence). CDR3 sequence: CASNLEPRESYSYEQYF. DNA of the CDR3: TGTGCCAGCAACTTGGAGCCCAGGGAATCCTACTCCTACGAGCAGTACTTC.

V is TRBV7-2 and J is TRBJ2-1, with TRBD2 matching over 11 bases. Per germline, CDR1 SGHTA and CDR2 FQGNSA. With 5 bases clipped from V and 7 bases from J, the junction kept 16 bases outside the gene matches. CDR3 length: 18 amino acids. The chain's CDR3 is CASSIWSKVAGGRNEQFF. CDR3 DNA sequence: TGTGCCAGCAGCATATGGTCTAAGGTAGCGGGGGGGCGGAATGAGCAGTTCTTC.

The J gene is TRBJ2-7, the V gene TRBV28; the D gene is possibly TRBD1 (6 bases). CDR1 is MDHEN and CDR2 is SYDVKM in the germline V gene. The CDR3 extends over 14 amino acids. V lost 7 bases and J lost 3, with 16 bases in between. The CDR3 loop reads CASTETGSLYEQYF. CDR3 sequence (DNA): TGTGCCAGCACCGAGACAGGTAGTCTCTACGAGCAGTACTTC.

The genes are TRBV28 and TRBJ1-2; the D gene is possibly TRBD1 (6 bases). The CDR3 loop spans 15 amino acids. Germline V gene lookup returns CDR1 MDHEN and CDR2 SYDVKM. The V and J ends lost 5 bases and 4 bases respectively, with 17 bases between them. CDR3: CASSLTGTASYGYTF. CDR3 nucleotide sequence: TGTGCCAGCAGTCTTACAGGGACCGCTAGCTATGGCTACACCTTC.